This T cell receptor (beta chain) appears in the sequencing data of a study of T cell responses to AZD1222 COVID-19 vaccine. Whole-study results and caveats: Just a handful of people given AZD1222 tested seropositive at baseline. Without day 14 samples, only post-peak T cell repertoires were studied. CD4 TCRs linked to vaccination spanned spike, dominating at 160-218 and 743-854.

Note on this clone: What it recognizes is unknown.

Data came from immunoSEQ multiplex PCR; TCRdb stores just in-frame clones and leaves some out. The table lists about 100,000 clones, 90% to 95% of them singletons, with 2.2% in the top ten. The source of this sequence is an adult in good health. The sequences come from peripheral blood, collected on day 0 of AZD1222 vaccination.

The CDR3 loop reads CAISEQAPSYEQYF. The CDR3 DNA follows: TGTGCCATCAGTGAACAGGCCCCCTCCTACGAGCAGTACTTC. This chain uses TRBV10-3 with TRBJ2-7, with a tentative D call TRBD1 (5 bases). The ends were cut back, 3 bases at V and 0 bases at J, with 9 bases in the middle. The CDR3 contains 14 residues. CDR1 and CDR2 (germline): ENHRY, SYGVKD.